One T cell receptor beta chain is described in this entry. What it recognizes is unknown. TCRalpha and TCRbeta libraries used 5'RACE with constant-segment primers and UMIs. TCRdb itself ran the 5' RACE reads through MiXCR, one entry per CDR3 protein. Of roughly 200,000 distinct CDR3 sequences in the sample, 16% were seen once. The sample comes from a study of T-cell memory formation after mild COVID-19. Findings of the study overall: Researchers could not confirm that second-wave clones peaking on day 37 targeted SARS-CoV-2. CD4+ contracting clones were found mainly in CM and EM, and CD8+ ones in EMRA.

The CDR3 is 15 residues long. Germline-derived CDR1 and CDR2 are SGHVS and FNYEAQ. V was pared by 5 bases and J by 7 bases, with 11 bases of the junction left unmatched. The receptor was isolated from an adult woman who had mild COVID-19 (a few samples of this study predate the infection). Cell type and time point are not known. The sequencing sample was made of PBMCs or a T cell subset sorted from them (not recorded which). The genes are TRBV7-6 and TRBJ1-5; 7 bases fit TRBD1. The CDR3 protein is CASSPRGGVEQPQHF. CDR3 bases: TGTGCCAGCAGCCCCAGGGGGGGGGTTGAACAGCCCCAGCATTTT.